This T cell receptor beta chain came from a study of OX40 agonist ivuxolimab in advanced cancers. The length of the CDR3 is 11 residues. Germline lookup yields CDR1 MNHNS and CDR2 SASEGT. V shed 5 bases, J shed 9 bases, and the junction held 2 bases outside the gene matches. The assay was immunoSEQ multiplex PCR, and TCRdb's table has in-frame clones only and misses some. This table holds some 70,000 clones, roughly four fifths found once. Autoimmune disease history or systemic immunosuppression was exclusionary. Blood specimens came from baseline, cycle 4 day 1, and cycle 7 day 1. This receptor was obtained from an adult with an advanced solid tumor such as melanoma, head and neck, liver or kidney cancer. The source material was CD4+ or CD8+ T cells sorted from blood, sampled in a trial of the OX40 agonist ivuxolimab. The V call is TRBV6-1, the J call TRBJ1-1; 8 bases are shared with TRBD1. CDR3 sequence reads: CASSSRGQAFF. For the CDR3, the DNA is TGTGCCAGCAGTTCCAGGGGGCAAGCTTTCTTT.